The clone carrying this TCR beta chain was found a few times. Germline V CDR1 and CDR2: SGHRS, YFSETQ. This CDR3 region has 15 residues. The germline V and J ends were trimmed by 2 bases and 0 bases, with 11 bases remaining between them. Sequencing used immunoSEQ multiplex PCR; TCRdb keeps in-frame clones, though not all of them. Of thousands of clones in the sample, roughly 31% were seen once. This sample is drawn from a study of graft-versus-host responses after intestinal transplantation. Broader study findings: There were GvH clones found in recipient marrow, and some of them appeared first in ileum or blood.

Around 200,000 CFSE-labeled responder cells were plated with around 200,000 irradiated, violet-dye-labeled stimulator cells. CD4 and CD8 responders that proliferated in the reaction were FACS-sorted. This sequence originates from a human patient who received an intestinal transplant. Sequencing used alloreactive CD4+ T cells from a mixed lymphocyte reaction culture, obtained before intestinal transplant. Subset in this sample: CFSE-low proliferating T cells sorted from roughly 6-day pre-transplant mixed lymphocyte reaction (GvH or HvG direction). This chain joins TRBV5-1 and TRBJ1-1; no definite D call. The DNA for the CDR3 is TGCGCCAGCAGCTTTTTGACAACCATGAACACTGAAGCTTTCTTT. Translating it yields CASSFLTTMNTEAFF.